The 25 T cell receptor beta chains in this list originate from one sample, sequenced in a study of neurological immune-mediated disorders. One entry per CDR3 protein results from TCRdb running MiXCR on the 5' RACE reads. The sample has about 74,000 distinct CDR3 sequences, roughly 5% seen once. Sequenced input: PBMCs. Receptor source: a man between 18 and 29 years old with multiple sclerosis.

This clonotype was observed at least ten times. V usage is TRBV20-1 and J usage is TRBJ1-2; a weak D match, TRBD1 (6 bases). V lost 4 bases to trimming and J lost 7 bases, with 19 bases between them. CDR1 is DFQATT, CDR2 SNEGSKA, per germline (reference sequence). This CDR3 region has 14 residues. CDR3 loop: CSAKPEGQRLGYTF. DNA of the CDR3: TGCAGTGCTAAACCTGAGGGACAAAGGCTTGGCTACACCTTC.

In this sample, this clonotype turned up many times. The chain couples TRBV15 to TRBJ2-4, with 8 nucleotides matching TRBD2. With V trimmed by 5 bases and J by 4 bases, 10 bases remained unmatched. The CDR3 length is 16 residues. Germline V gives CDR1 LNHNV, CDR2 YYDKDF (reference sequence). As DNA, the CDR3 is TGTGCCACCAGCGGAGTCGGGACTAGGCGAAAAAACATTCAGTACTTC. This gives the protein CATSGVGTRRKNIQYF.

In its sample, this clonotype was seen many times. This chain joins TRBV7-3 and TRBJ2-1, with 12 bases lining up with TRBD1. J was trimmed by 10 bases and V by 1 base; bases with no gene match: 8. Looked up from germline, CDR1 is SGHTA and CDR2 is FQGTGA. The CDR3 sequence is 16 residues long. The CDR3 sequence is CASSLIDAGTGGEQFF. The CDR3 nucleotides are TGTGCCAGCAGCTTAATTGATGCCGGGACAGGGGGCGAGCAGTTCTTC.

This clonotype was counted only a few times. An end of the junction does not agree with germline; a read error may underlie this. The CDR3 region has the DNA TGTGTCAGCAGTCAGGGACTTACTAGGGGAAACACCATATATTTT. As protein: CVSSQGLTRGNTIYF. The chain has TRBV6-6 and TRBJ1-3; weak D call: TRBD1 (5 bases). There are 15 residues in the CDR3. CDR1 MNHNY and CDR2 SVGAGI come from the germline V gene (reference sequence).

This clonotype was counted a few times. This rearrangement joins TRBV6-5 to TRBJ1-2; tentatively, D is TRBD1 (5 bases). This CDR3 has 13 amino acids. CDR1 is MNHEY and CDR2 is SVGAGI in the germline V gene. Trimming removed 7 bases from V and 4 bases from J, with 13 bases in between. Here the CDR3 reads CASTDGAVYGYTF. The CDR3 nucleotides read TGTGCCAGCACCGACGGGGCAGTCTATGGCTACACCTTC.

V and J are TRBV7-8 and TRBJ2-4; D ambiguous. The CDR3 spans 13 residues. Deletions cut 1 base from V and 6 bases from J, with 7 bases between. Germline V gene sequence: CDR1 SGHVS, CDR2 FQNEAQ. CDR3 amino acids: CASSLGEGNIQYF. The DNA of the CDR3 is TGTGCCAGCAGCTTAGGGGAAGGAAACATTCAGTACTTC. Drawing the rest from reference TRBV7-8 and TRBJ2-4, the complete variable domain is GAGVSQSPRYKVAKRGQDVALRCDPISGHVSLFWYQQALGQGPEFLTYFQNEAQLDKSGLPSDRFFAERPEGSVSTLKIQRTQQEDSAVYLCASSLGEGNIQYFGAGTRLSVL.

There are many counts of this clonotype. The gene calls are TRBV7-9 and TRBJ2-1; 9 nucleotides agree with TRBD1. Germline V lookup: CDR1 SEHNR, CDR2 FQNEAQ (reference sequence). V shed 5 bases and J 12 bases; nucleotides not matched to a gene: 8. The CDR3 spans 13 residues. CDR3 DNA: TGTGCCAGCAGCATTCGGGACAGGGCAGGGCAGTTCTTC. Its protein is CASSIRDRAGQFF.

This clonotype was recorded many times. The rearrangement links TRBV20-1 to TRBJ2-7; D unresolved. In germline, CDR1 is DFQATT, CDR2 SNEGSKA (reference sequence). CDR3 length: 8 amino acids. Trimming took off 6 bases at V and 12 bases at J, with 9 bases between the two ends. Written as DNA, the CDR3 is TGCAGTGCCGACCCAGGGTACTTC. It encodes CSADPGYF.

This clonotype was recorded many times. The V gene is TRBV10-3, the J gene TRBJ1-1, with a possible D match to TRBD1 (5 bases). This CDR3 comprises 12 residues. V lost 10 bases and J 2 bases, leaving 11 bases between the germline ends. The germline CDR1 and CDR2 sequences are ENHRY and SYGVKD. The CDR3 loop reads CATRDSNTEAFF. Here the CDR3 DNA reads TGTGCCACCCGTGACAGCAACACTGAAGCTTTCTTT.

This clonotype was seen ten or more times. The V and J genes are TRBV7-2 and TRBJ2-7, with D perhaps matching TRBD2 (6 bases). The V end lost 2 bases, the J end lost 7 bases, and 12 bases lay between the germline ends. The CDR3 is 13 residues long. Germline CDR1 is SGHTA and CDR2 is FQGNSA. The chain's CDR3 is CASSLILAREQYF. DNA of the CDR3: TGTGCCAGCAGCTTAATACTAGCTCGGGAGCAGTACTTC.

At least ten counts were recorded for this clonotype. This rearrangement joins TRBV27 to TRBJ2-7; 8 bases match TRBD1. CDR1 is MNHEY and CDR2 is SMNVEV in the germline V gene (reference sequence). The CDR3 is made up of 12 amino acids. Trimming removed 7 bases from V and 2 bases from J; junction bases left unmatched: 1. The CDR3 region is CASMGQAYEQYF. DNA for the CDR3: TGTGCCAGCATGGGACAGGCCTACGAGCAGTACTTC.

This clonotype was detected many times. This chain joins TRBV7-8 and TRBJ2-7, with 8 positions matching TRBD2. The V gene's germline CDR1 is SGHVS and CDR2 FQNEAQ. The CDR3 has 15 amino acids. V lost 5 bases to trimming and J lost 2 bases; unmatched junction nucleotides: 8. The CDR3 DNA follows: TGTGCCAGCAGCCAAGCGGGGGCGGGAACCTACGAGCAGTACTTC. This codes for CASSQAGAGTYEQYF.

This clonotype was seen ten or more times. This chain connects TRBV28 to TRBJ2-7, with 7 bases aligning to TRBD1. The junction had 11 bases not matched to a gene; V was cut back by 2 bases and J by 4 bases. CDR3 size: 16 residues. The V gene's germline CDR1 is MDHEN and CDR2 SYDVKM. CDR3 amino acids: CASSLIPRTGKYEQYF. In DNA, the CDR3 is TGTGCCAGCAGTTTAATTCCCCGGACAGGAAAATACGAGCAGTACTTC.

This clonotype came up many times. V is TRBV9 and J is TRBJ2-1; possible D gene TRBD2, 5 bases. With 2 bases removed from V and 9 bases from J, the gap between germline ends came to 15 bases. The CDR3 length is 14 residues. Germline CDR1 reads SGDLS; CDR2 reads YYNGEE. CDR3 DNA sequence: TGTGCCAGCAGCGTTGGACTGCTTCGGATTGAGCAGTTCTTC. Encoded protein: CASSVGLLRIEQFF. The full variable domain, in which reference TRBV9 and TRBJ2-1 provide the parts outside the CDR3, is DSGVTQTPKHLITATGQRVTLRCSPRSGDLSVYWYQQSLDQGLQFLIQYYNGEERAKGNILERFSAQQFPDLHSELNLSSLELGDSALYFCASSVGLLRIEQFFGPGTRLTVL.

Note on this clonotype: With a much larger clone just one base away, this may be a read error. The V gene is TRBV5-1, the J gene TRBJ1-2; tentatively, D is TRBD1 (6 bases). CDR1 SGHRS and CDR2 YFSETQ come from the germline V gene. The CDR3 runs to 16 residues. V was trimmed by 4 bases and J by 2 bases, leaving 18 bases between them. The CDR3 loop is CASSQGTPKINYGYTF. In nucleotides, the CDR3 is TGCGCCAGCAGCCAGGGGACACCCAAAATCAACTATGGCTACACCTTC. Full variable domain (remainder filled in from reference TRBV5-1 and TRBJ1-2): KAGVTQTPRYLIKTRGQQVTLSCSPISGHRSVSWYQQTPGQGLQFLFEYFSETQRNKGNFPGRFSGRQFSNSRSEMNVSTLELGDSALYLCASSQGTPKINYGYTFGSGTRLTVV.

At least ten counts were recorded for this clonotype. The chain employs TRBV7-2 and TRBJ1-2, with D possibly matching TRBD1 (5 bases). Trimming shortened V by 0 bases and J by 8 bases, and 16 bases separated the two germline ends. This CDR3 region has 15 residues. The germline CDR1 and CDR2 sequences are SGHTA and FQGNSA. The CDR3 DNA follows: TGTGCCAGCAGCTTAGCGGGGAGGAGCGGGGGAGGCTACACCTTC. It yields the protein CASSLAGRSGGGYTF.

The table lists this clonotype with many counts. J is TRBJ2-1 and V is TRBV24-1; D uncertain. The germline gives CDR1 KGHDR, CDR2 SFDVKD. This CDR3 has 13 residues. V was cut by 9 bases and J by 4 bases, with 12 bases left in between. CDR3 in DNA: TGTGCCACCGAAGGGAACTCTTACAATGAGCAGTTCTTC. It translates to CATEGNSYNEQFF.

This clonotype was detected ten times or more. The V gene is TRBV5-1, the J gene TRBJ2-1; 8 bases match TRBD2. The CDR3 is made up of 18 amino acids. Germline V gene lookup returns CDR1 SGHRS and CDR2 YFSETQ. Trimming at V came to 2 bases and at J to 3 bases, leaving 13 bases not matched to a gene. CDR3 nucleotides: TGCGCCAGCAGCTTTCGGGGGGGCGGCGGGAAGGTCTACAATGAGCAGTTCTTC. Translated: CASSFRGGGGKVYNEQFF.

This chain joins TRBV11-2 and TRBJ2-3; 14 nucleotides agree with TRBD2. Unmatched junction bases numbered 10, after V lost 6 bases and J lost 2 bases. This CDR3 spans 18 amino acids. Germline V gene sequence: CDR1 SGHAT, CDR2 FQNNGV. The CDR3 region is CASSWTWTSGGNTDTQYF. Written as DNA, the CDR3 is TGTGCCAGCAGTTGGACCTGGACTAGCGGGGGGAACACAGATACGCAGTATTTT.

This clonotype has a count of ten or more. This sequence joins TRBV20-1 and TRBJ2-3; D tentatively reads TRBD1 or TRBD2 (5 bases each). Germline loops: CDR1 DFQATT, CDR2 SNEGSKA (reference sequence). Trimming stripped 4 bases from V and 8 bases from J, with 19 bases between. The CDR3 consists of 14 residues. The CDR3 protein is CSANKVWGFSTQYF. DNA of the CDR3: TGCAGTGCTAATAAGGTTTGGGGGTTTAGTACGCAGTATTTT.

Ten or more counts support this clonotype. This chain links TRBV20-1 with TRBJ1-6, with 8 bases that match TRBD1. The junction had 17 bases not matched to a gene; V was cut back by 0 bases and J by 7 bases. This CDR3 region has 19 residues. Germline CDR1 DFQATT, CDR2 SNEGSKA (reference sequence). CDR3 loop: CSARDPLSPRDRWNSPLHF. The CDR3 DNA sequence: TGCAGTGCTAGAGACCCACTGTCCCCCCGGGACAGGTGGAATTCACCCCTCCACTTT.

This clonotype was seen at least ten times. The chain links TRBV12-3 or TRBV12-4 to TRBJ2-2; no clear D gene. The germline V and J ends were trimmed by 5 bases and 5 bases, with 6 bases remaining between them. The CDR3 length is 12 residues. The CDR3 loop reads CASSPLTGELFF. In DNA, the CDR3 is TGTGCCAGCAGTCCGCTGACCGGGGAGCTGTTTTTT.

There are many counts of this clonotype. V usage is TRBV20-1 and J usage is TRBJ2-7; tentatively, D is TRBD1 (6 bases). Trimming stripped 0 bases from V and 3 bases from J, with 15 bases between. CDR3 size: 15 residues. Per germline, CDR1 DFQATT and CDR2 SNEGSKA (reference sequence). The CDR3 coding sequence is TGCAGTGCTAGAGAATGGCAAGGGGGACGCTACGAGCAGTACTTC. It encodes CSAREWQGGRYEQYF.

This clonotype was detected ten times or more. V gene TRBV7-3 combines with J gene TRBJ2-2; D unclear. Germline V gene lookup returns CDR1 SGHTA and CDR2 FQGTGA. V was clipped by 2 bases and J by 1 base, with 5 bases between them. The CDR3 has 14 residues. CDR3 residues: CASSLRWNTGELFF. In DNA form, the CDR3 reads TGTGCCAGCAGCTTACGGTGGAACACCGGGGAGCTGTTTTTT. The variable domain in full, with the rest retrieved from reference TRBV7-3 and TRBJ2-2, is GAGVSQTPSNKVTEKGKYVELRCDPISGHTALYWYRQSLGQGPEFLIYFQGTGAADDSGLPNDRFFAVRPEGSVSTLKIQRTERGDSAVYLCASSLRWNTGELFFGEGSRLTVL.

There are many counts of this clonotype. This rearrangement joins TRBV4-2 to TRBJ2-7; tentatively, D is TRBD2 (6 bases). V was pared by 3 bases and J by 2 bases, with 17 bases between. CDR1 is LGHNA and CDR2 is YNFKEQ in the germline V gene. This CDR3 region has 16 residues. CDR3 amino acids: CASSHQAAGTPYEQYF. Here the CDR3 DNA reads TGTGCCAGCAGCCACCAGGCGGCAGGGACTCCCTACGAGCAGTACTTC.